The present T cell receptor beta chain was sequenced within a study of blood T cell repertoires in COVID-19. The wider study: The origin of the acute and convalescent COVID-19 samples was the United States, Italy and Spain. Nucleic acid was either cDNA or gDNA, and it came from T cells, B-cell-depleted T cells, or PBMCs.

As originally analysed: The assay estimated nucleated cells by amplifying reference gene primers. Sequencing was performed with immunoSEQ multiplex PCR; in TCRdb, only in-frame clones are kept and a portion is missing. D and trimming come from the DNA, and the V and J calls and clone size come from that table. The sample carries over 90,000 clones, 70% to 80% recorded once. The V segment lost 5 bases and the J segment 7 bases; nucleotides outside the gene matches: 13. Germline V gene lookup returns CDR1 MDHEN and CDR2 SYDVKM. The CDR3 is 16 residues long. This sequence was found in a man aged 60 to 69 with active or convalescent COVID-19. The sample comprised peripheral blood. The gene calls are TRBV28 and TRBJ1-2; TRBD1 aligns across 10 bases. The CDR3 loop reads CASSILTGTGVPGYTF. CDR3 DNA: TGTGCCAGCAGTATACTTACTGGGACAGGGGTTCCTGGCTACACCTTC.